This entry lists 12 T cell receptor beta chains sequenced from one sample in a study of human T cells and chemical hapten exposure. During construction of the library, unique molecular identifiers were attached to individual cDNA molecules for quantitative, reproducible TCR counting. TCRdb ran MiXCR on the reads and lists one entry per CDR3 protein. The table lists about 120,000 distinct CDR3 sequences, 8% to 9.5% of them singletons. Researchers extracted total RNA from unfractionated whole blood. Specimen: whole blood. These receptors all stem from a human donor in good health. Some clones in this sample may be carry-over from other donors' samples.

This clonotype has just a few counts. The chain links TRBV18 to TRBJ2-7; tentative D call: TRBD1 (5 bases). The CDR3 spans 13 residues. The V and J ends lost 3 bases and 2 bases respectively, with 8 bases between them. CDR1 KGHSH and CDR2 LQKENI come from the germline V gene. CDR3 in DNA: TGTGCCAGCTCACCGTCAGGGACCTACGAGCAGTACTTC. Translating it yields CASSPSGTYEQYF.

J is TRBJ2-3 and V is TRBV5-1, with TRBD2 matching 9 bases. This CDR3 region has 16 residues. The V gene's germline CDR1 is SGHRS and CDR2 YFSETQ. The V segment lost 4 bases and the J segment 5 bases; nucleotides outside the gene matches: 11. The CDR3 DNA reads TGCGCCAGCAGCCCGGGACTAGCAAATCCCGGAGATACGCAGTATTTT. Protein: CASSPGLANPGDTQYF. The variable domain in full, with the rest retrieved from reference TRBV5-1 and TRBJ2-3, is KAGVTQTPRYLIKTRGQQVTLSCSPISGHRSVSWYQQTPGQGLQFLFEYFSETQRNKGNFPGRFSGRQFSNSRSEMNVSTLELGDSALYLCASSPGLANPGDTQYFGPGTRLTVL.

This clonotype was counted only a few times. The chain is built from TRBV4-3 and TRBJ1-6; D unclear. With 3 bases removed from V and 6 bases from J, the gap between germline ends came to 12 bases. This CDR3 is built from 15 residues. CDR1 LGHNA and CDR2 YSLEER come from the germline V gene. The CDR3 coding sequence is TGCGCCAGCAGCCACGCGGCAGTACTTAATTCACCCCTCCACTTT. Amino acids: CASSHAAVLNSPLHF.

This clonotype appeared a few times. V usage is TRBV28 and J usage is TRBJ1-6, with D possibly matching TRBD1 (5 bases). This CDR3 spans 16 amino acids. The germline CDR1 and CDR2 sequences are MDHEN and SYDVKM. V dropped 4 bases and J dropped 4 bases, with 14 bases sitting between them. CDR3 coding DNA: TGTGCCAGCAGTTCCGCGGGAGGGGCTTATAATTCACCCCTCCACTTT. Protein: CASSSAGGAYNSPLHF.

The rearrangement links TRBV7-2 to TRBJ2-1; possibly TRBD1 for D (6 bases). Trimming pared 6 bases from V and 7 bases from J, leaving 19 bases between. Germline values: CDR1 SGHTA, CDR2 FQGNSA. The CDR3 loop spans 15 amino acids. Here the CDR3 reads CASSLQGQLGNEQFF. CDR3 in DNA: TGTGCCAGCAGTCTACAGGGACAATTAGGGAATGAGCAGTTCTTC.

At least ten counts were recorded for this clonotype. This chain joins TRBV2 and TRBJ2-3; tentative D call: TRBD1 (5 bases). Between the trimmed V and J ends, which lost 7 bases and 4 bases, there was a span of 15 bases. The CDR3 has 14 amino acids. Per germline, CDR1 SNHLY and CDR2 FYNNEI. The CDR3: CASTFLGQADTQYF. The CDR3 nucleotides are TGTGCCAGCACATTCCTGGGGCAGGCAGATACGCAGTATTTT. Drawing the rest from reference TRBV2 and TRBJ2-3, the complete variable domain is EPEVTQTPSHQVTQMGQEVILRCVPISNHLYFYWYRQILGQKVEFLVSFYNNEISEKSEIFDDQFSVERPDGSNFTLKIRSTKLEDSAMYFCASTFLGQADTQYFGPGTRLTVL.

The V call is TRBV10-3, the J call TRBJ2-4; D may be TRBD1 (6 bases). CDR3 length equals 13 residues. V lost 3 bases to trimming and J lost 6 bases, with 9 bases between them. In germline, CDR1 is ENHRY, CDR2 SYGVKD. CDR3 DNA: TGTGCCATCAGTGAAATGACAGGAAACATTCAGTACTTC. It encodes CAISEMTGNIQYF.

V usage is TRBV6-1 and J usage is TRBJ2-7; TRBD1 is a possible D gene (6 bases). This CDR3 has 14 amino acids. Germline CDR1 is MNHNS and CDR2 is SASEGT. V dropped 5 bases and J dropped 0 bases, with 11 bases sitting between them. The CDR3 loop reads CASSPQQGSYEQYF. Written as DNA, the CDR3 is TGTGCCAGCAGTCCGCAACAGGGCTCCTACGAGCAGTACTTC.

This clonotype was picked up many times. The chain uses TRBV29-1 and TRBJ2-5; D not resolved. Per germline, CDR1 SQVTM and CDR2 ANQGSEA. Trimming took 6 bases from V and 5 from J, leaving 19 bases between them. This CDR3 has 14 residues. For the CDR3, the DNA is TGCAGCGTCAATGAACCGAGGTCCTACGAGACCCAGTACTTC. Translated: CSVNEPRSYETQYF.

V and J are TRBV27 and TRBJ2-1; 9 bases match TRBD1. The CDR3 spans 15 residues. In germline, CDR1 is MNHEY, CDR2 SMNVEV (reference sequence). The J segment lost 8 bases and the V segment lost 4 bases, leaving 9 bases of the junction unmatched. DNA for the CDR3: TGTGCCAGCAGTTCCGACAGGGGGGTTTGGGATGAGCAGTTCTTC. This encodes CASSSDRGVWDEQFF.

This clonotype was detected only a few times. The chain combines TRBV5-1 with TRBJ2-2, with D possibly being TRBD2 (5 bases). In germline, CDR1 is SGHRS, CDR2 YFSETQ. Trimming took off 4 bases at V and 4 bases at J, with 11 bases between the two ends. This CDR3 region has 14 residues. CDR3 sequence reads: CASSVSVRTGELFF. The CDR3 DNA follows: TGCGCCAGCAGCGTTAGCGTTCGCACCGGGGAGCTGTTTTTT.

This clonotype appeared many times. The J gene is TRBJ2-2, the V gene TRBV24-1; no clear D gene. Germline CDR1 KGHDR, CDR2 SFDVKD. V was shortened by 5 bases and J by 0 bases, with 6 bases between the two germline ends. CDR3 length: 14 residues. Here the CDR3 DNA reads TGTGCCACCAGTGCGGGTACGAACACCGGGGAGCTGTTTTTT. Encoded protein: CATSAGTNTGELFF.